The 7 T cell receptor beta chains given below trace back to one sample, sequenced in a study of blood T cell repertoires in COVID-19 (TCRdb year 2020). Library generation was performed with the immunoSEQ multiplex PCR assay. TCRdb retrieved this table from immuneACCESS and kept in-frame rearrangements only. Not all clones are present; in checked studies, unresolved V genes account for under half, and no reason is known for the remainder. The sample table records approximately 400,000 clones; 80% to 85% of these occur just once. The ten biggest clones cover approximately 5.4% of the sample. The sequenced sample was PBMCs or T cells enriched from blood (not recorded which). The receptors originated from a woman in her fifties or sixties who had recovered from COVID-19.

The rearrangement links TRBV5-1 to TRBJ1-1; maybe TRBD1 (5 bases). Germline assignment: CDR1 SGHRS and CDR2 YFSETQ. The CDR3 has 14 residues. Trimming shortened V by 0 bases and J by 8 bases, and 14 bases separated the two germline ends. CDR3 loop: CASSLDGAAGEAFF. The DNA of the CDR3 is TGCGCCAGCAGCTTGGATGGGGCCGCAGGGGAAGCTTTCTTT. Combining the CDR3 with reference TRBV5-1 and TRBJ1-1 gives the whole variable domain KAGVTQTPRYLIKTRGQQVTLSCSPISGHRSVSWYQQTPGQGLQFLFEYFSETQRNKGNFPGRFSGRQFSNSRSEMNVSTLELGDSALYLCASSLDGAAGEAFFGQGTRLTVV.

V and J are TRBV30 and TRBJ1-1; 7 bases line up with TRBD1. The CDR3 is made up of 12 amino acids. The junction had 5 bases not matched to a gene; V was cut back by 5 bases and J by 5 bases. In germline, CDR1 is GTSNPN, CDR2 SVGIG (reference sequence). The CDR3 protein is CAWGDSSTEAFF. DNA for the CDR3: TGTGCCTGGGGGGACAGTTCAACTGAAGCTTTCTTT.

This clone was found once. The chain has TRBV28 and TRBJ2-7, with 14 bases fitting TRBD2. Germline lookup yields CDR1 MDHEN and CDR2 SYDVKM. Losses at the gene ends were 5 bases for V and 4 bases for J; bases not matched to a gene: 10. CDR3 size: 17 residues. CDR3 nucleotide sequence: TGTGCCAGCAGTAAGGGACTAGCGGGAGCGGTTTCATACGAGCAGTACTTC. Its translation is CASSKGLAGAVSYEQYF.

The table lists this clone with a count of one. J is TRBJ1-2 and V is TRBV6-2 or TRBV6-3; TRBD1 matches 8 bases. The CDR3 length is 13 residues. With V trimmed by 6 bases and J by 8 bases, 8 bases remained unmatched. CDR1 and CDR2 from the germline V gene are MNHEY and SVGEGT. CDR3 region: CASSATGGRGYTF. The CDR3 bases are TGTGCCAGCAGCGCAACAGGGGGTAGAGGCTACACCTTC.

As concerns this clone: The sample holds other DNA sequences that translate to the same CDR3. The chain links TRBV12-3 or TRBV12-4 to TRBJ1-2; TRBD1 is a possible D gene (5 bases). Trimming cost V 3 bases and J 4 bases, with 9 bases left between them. There are 13 residues in the CDR3. Written as DNA, the CDR3 is TGTGCCAGCAGTTTGGGGGGACTCTATGGCTACACCTTC. It yields the protein CASSLGGLYGYTF.

Only a few counts were recorded for this clone. V is TRBV7-2 and J is TRBJ1-1, with TRBD1 matching over 9 bases. This CDR3 comprises 18 residues. Per germline, CDR1 SGHTA and CDR2 FQGNSA. The trim removed 1 base at V and 0 bases at J, leaving 9 bases unmatched. The CDR3 bases are TGTGCCAGCAGCTTAGGTTTTGAGACAGGGGGGATGAACACTGAAGCTTTCTTT. This translates into CASSLGFETGGMNTEAFF. The complete variable domain, with remaining parts taken from reference TRBV7-2 and TRBJ1-1, reads GAGVSQSPSNKVTEKGKDVELRCDPISGHTALYWYRQSLGQGLEFLIYFQGNSAPDKSGLPSDRFSAERTGGSVSTLTIQRTQQEDSAVYLCASSLGFETGGMNTEAFFGQGTRLTVV.

This clone was seen only a few times. The rearrangement uses TRBV9 and TRBJ1-5; perhaps TRBD1 as D (6 bases). Germline assignment: CDR1 SGDLS and CDR2 YYNGEE. Deletions cut 0 bases from V and 6 bases from J, with 13 bases between. The CDR3 totals 15 residues. In DNA, the CDR3 is TGTGCCAGCAGCGTAGATCCACAGGGAAGTCAGCCCCAGCATTTT. Translating it yields CASSVDPQGSQPQHF.